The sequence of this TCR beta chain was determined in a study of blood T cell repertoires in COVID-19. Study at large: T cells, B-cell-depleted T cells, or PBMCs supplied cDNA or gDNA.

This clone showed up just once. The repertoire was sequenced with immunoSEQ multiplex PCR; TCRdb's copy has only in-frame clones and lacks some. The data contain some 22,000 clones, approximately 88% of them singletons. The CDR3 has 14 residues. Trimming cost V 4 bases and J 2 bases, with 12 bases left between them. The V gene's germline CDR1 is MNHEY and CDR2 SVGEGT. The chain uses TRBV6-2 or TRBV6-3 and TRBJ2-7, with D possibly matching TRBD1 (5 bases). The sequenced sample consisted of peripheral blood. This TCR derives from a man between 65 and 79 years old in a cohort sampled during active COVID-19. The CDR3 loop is CASSLEDSPYEQYF. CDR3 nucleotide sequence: TGTGCCAGCAGTTTAGAAGACAGCCCCTACGAGCAGTACTTC.